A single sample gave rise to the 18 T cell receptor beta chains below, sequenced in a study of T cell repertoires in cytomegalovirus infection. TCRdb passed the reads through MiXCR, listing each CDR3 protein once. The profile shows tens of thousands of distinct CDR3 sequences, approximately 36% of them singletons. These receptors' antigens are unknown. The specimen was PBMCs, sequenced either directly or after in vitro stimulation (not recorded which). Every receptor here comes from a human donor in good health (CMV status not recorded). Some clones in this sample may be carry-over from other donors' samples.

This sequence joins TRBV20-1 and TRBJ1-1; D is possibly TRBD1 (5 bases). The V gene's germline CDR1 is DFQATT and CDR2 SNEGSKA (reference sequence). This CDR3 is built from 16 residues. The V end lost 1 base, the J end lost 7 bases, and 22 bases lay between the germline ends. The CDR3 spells CSARGGPIHYPLEAFF. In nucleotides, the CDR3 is TGCAGTGCTAGAGGGGGCCCCATTCACTATCCACTTGAAGCTTTCTTT.

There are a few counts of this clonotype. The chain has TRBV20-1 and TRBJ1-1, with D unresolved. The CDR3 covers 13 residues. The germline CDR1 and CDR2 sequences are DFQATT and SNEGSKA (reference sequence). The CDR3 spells CSGFVIWNTEAFF. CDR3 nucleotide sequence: TGCAGCGGTTTTGTAATTTGGAACACTGAAGCTTTCTTT.

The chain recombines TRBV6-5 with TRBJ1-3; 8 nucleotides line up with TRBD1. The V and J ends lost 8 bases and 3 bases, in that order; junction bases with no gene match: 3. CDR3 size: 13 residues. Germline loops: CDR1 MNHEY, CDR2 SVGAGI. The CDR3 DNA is TGTGCCAGCGGGACAGGAGGTGGAAACACCATATATTTT. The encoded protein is CASGTGGGNTIYF.

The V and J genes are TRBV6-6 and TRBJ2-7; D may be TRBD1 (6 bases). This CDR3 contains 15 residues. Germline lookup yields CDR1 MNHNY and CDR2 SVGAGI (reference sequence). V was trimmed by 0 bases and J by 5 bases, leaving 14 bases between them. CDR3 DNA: TGTGCCAGCAGTTACTCCAACAGGGTAAGGGACGAGCAGTACTTC. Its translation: CASSYSNRVRDEQYF.

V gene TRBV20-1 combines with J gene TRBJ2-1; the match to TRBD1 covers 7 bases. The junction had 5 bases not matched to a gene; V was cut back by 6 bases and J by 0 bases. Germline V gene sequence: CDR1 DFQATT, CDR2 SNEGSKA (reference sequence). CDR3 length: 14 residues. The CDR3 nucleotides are TGCAGTGCGAAGACAGGGAGCTCCTACAATGAGCAGTTCTTC. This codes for CSAKTGSSYNEQFF.

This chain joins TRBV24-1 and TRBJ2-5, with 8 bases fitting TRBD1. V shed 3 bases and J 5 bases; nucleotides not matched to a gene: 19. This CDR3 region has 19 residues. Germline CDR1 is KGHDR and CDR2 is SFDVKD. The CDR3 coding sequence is TGTGCCACCAGTGATCCAGTACAACGACAGGGGAGGCCCCGGGAGACCCAGTACTTC. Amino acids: CATSDPVQRQGRPRETQYF.

CDR3 sequence (DNA): TGTGCCAGCAGCCGCCGACGGGGGGAAAAACTGTTTTTT. This encodes CASSRRRGEKLFF. The chain carries TRBV3-1 and TRBJ1-4, with a weak D call TRBD1 (5 bases). Deletions cut 4 bases from V and 8 bases from J, with 11 bases between. Per the germline V gene, CDR1 is LGHDT and CDR2 is YNNKEL (reference sequence). The CDR3 contains 13 residues.

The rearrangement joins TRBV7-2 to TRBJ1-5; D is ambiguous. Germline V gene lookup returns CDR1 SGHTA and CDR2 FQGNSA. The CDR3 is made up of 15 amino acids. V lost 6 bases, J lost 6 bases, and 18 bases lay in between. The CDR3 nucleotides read TGTGCCAGCAGACCAAGCGCGTCCTCCACTCAGCCCCAGCATTTT. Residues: CASRPSASSTQPQHF.

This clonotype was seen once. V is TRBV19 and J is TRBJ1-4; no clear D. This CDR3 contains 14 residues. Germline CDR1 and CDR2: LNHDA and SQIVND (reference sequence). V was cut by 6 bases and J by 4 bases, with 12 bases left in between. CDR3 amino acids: CASSPVADNEKLFF. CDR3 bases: TGTGCCAGTAGCCCGGTGGCAGATAATGAAAAACTGTTTTTT.

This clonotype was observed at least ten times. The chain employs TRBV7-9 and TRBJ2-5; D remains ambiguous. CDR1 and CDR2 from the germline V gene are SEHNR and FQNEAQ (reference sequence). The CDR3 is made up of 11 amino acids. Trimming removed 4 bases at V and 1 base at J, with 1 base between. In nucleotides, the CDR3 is TGTGCCAGCAGCTCCCAAGAGACCCAGTACTTC. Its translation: CASSSQETQYF.

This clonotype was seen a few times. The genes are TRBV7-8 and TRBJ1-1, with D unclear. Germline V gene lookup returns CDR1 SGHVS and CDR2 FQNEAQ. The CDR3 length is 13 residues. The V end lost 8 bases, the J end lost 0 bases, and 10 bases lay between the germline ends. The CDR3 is CASRAGLNTEAFF. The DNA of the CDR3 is TGTGCCAGCCGGGCGGGGTTGAACACTGAAGCTTTCTTT.

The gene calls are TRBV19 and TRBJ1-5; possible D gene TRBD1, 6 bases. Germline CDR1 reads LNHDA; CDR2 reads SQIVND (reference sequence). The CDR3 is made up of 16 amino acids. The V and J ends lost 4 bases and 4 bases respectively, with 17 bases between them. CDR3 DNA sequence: TGTGCCAGTAGTAAAGGGGGTCTCGAGGGGAATCAGCCCCAGCATTTT. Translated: CASSKGGLEGNQPQHF.

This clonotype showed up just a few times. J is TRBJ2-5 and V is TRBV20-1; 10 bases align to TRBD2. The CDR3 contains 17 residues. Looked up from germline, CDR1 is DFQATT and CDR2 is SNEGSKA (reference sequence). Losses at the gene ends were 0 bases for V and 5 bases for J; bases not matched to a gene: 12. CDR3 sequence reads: CSARDPLAGETLETQYF. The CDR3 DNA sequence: TGCAGTGCTAGAGATCCGCTAGCGGGAGAGACCCTTGAGACCCAGTACTTC.

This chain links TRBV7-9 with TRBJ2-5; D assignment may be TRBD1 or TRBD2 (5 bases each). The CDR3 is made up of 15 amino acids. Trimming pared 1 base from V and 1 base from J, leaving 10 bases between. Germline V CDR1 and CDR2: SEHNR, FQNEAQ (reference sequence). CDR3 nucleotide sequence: TGTGCCAGCAGCTTAGTGGGACGGAGCCAAGAGACCCAGTACTTC. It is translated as CASSLVGRSQETQYF.

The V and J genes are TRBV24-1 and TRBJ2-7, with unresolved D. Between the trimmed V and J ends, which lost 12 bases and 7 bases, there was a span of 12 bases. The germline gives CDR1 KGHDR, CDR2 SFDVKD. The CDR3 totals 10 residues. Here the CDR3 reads CAATPEEQYF. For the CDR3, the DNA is TGTGCCGCTACACCTGAGGAGCAGTACTTC.

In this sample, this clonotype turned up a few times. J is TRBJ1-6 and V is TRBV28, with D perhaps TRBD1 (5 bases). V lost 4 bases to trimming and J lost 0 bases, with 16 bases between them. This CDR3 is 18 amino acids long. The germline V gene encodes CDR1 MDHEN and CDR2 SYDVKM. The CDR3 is CASSSGRGRGSYNSPLHF. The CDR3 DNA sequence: TGTGCCAGCAGTTCAGGTCGGGGGAGAGGCTCCTATAATTCACCCCTCCACTTT.

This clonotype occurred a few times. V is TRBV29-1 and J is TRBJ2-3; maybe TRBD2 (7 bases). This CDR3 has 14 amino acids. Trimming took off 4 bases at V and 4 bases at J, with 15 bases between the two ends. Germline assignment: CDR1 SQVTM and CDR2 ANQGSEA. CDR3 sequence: CSVVRGGASDTQYF. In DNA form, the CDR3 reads TGCAGCGTTGTTCGTGGGGGGGCATCAGATACGCAGTATTTT.

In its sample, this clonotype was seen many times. CDR3 amino acids: CASSLVSPDTQYF. The CDR3 coding sequence is TGTGCCAGCAGCTTAGTTAGTCCAGATACGCAGTATTTT. This chain joins TRBV7-2 and TRBJ2-3; D gene uncertain. Germline assignment: CDR1 SGHTA and CDR2 FQGNSA. V lost 1 base and J 4 bases, leaving 6 bases between the germline ends. The CDR3 totals 13 residues.